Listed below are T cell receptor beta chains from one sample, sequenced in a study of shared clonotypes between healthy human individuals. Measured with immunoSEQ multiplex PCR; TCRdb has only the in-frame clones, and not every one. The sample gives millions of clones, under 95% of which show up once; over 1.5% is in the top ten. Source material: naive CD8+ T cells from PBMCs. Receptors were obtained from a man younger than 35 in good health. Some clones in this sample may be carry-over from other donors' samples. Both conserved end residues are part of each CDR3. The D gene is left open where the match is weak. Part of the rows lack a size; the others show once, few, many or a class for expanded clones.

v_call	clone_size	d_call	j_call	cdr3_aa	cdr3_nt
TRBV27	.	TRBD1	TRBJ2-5	CASSLYPQGIETQYF	TGTGCCAGCAGTTTATATCCACAGGGGATCGAGACCCAGTACTTC
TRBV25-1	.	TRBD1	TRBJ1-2	CASRTGDYYGYTF	TGTGCCAGCAGGACAGGGGACTACTATGGCTACACCTTC
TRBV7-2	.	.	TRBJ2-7	CASSLGAERSHYEQYF	TGTGCCAGCAGCTTAGGTGCCGAGCGGAGCCACTACGAGCAGTACTTC
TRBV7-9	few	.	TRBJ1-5	CASSKPEDQPQHF	TGTGCCAGCAGCAAACCCGAGGATCAGCCCCAGCATTTT
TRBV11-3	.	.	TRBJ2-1	CASSPPNPGRANEQFF	TGTGCCAGCAGCCCGCCCAACCCCGGGAGAGCCAATGAGCAGTTCTTC
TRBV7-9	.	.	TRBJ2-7	CASSFHPAVDHEQYF	TGTGCCAGCAGCTTCCACCCGGCAGTAGACCACGAGCAGTACTTC
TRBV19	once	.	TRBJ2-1	CASSTDRSSYNEQFF	TGTGCCAGTAGTACGGACAGAAGCTCCTACAATGAGCAGTTCTTC
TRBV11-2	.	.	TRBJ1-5	CASSLVGNPNQPQHF	TGTGCCAGCAGCTTAGTTGGTAACCCTAATCAGCCCCAGCATTTT
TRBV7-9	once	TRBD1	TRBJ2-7	CASSSGGQGGSYEQYF	TGTGCCAGCAGCTCCGGGGGACAGGGAGGCTCCTACGAGCAGTACTTC
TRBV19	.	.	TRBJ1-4	CASSIDGRVGEKLFF	TGTGCCAGTAGTATAGACGGCAGGGTTGGAGAAAAACTGTTTTTT
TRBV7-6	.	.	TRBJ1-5	CASSKDRNNQPQHF	TGTGCCAGCAGCAAAGACAGGAACAATCAGCCCCAGCATTTT
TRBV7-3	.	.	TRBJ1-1	CASSLTGDEAFF	TGTGCCAGCAGCTTAACAGGAGATGAAGCTTTCTTT
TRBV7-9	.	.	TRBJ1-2	CASSPGAANYGYTF	TGTGCCAGCAGCCCAGGGGCGGCTAACTATGGCTACACCTTC
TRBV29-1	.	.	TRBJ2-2	CSVAQPNTGELFF	TGCAGCGTTGCTCAGCCGAACACCGGGGAGCTGTTTTTT
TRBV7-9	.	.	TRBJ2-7	CASSLERSSYEQYF	TGTGCCAGCAGCTTAGAACGAAGCTCCTACGAGCAGTACTTC
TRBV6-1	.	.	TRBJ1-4	CASSAPGRPEKLFF	TGTGCCAGCAGTGCTCCGGGACGTCCGGAAAAACTGTTTTTT
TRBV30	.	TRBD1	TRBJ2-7	CAWSIDRGSYEQYF	TGTGCCTGGAGTATAGACAGGGGGTCCTACGAGCAGTACTTC
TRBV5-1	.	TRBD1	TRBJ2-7	CASSDDRAEQYF	TGCGCCAGCAGCGATGACAGGGCCGAGCAGTACTTC
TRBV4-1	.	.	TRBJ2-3	CASSRLPSTDTQYF	TGCGCCAGCAGCCGGCTCCCCAGCACAGATACGCAGTATTTT
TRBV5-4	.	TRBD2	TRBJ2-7	CASSWGAGGQYEQYF	TGTGCCAGCAGCTGGGGAGCGGGAGGGCAATACGAGCAGTACTTC
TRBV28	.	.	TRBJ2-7	CASSWGPYEQYF	TGTGCCAGCAGTTGGGGTCCCTACGAGCAGTACTTC
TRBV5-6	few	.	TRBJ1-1	CASSLGVGPTEAFF	TGTGCCAGCAGCTTGGGAGTAGGGCCCACTGAAGCTTTCTTT
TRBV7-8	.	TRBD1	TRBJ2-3	CASSLITGGRPDTQYF	TGTGCCAGCAGCTTGATTACAGGGGGCCGGCCAGATACGCAGTATTTT
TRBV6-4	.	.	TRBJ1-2	CASSDASKMHYIGYTF	TGTGCCAGCAGTGACGCCAGCAAGATGCATTATATCGGCTACACCTTC
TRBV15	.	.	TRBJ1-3	CATQSGQGASGNTIYF	TGTGCCACCCAGTCAGGGCAGGGCGCGTCTGGAAACACCATATATTTT
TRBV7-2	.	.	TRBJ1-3	CASSSRTGAAGNTIYF	TGTGCCAGCAGCTCCCGGACGGGGGCAGCTGGAAACACCATATATTTT
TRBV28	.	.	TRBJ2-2	CASSLRTLRSGELFF	TGTGCCAGCAGTTTAAGGACTTTACGGAGCGGGGAGCTGTTTTTT
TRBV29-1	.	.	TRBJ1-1	CSVNTGLTEAFF	TGCAGCGTTAATACAGGTTTAACTGAAGCTTTCTTT
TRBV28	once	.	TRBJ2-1	CASSFGSPARNEQFF	TGTGCCAGCAGTTTCGGGTCCCCCGCCCGGAATGAGCAGTTCTTC
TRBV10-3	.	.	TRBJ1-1	CAISEQGGDTEAFF	TGTGCCATCAGTGAGCAGGGAGGGGACACTGAAGCTTTCTTT
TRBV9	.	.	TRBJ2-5	CASSGGLGGSQETQYF	TGTGCCAGCAGCGGGGGCCTGGGCGGGTCCCAAGAGACCCAGTACTTC
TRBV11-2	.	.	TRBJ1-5	CASSLEATPDQPQHF	TGTGCCAGCAGCTTAGAAGCGACACCGGATCAGCCCCAGCATTTT
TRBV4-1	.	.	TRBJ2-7	CASSPGGGSYEQYF	TGCGCCAGCAGCCCCGGGGGCGGGTCCTACGAGCAGTACTTC